Listed below are T cell receptor beta chains from one sample, sequenced in a study of CD8 T cells in Susac syndrome. TCRdb independently ran MiXCR on the immunoSEQ multiplex PCR reads; one entry per CDR3 protein. In the table there are a few hundred thousand distinct CDR3 sequences, approximately 95% of which are singletons. Sample: CD4+ T cells from PBMCs. These receptors were taken from a human donor with multiple sclerosis. The CDR3 runs from the conserved cysteine through the conserved F or W. D genes are given only for firm matches. Part of the rows lack a size; the others show once, few, many or a class for expanded clones.

d_call: -; j_call: TRBJ1-2; clone_size: -; v_call: TRBV3-1; cdr3_nt: TGTGCCAGCAACCAGAAAGGGGTTCACTATGGCTACACCTTC; cdr3_aa: CASNQKGVHYGYTF
d_call: -; j_call: TRBJ1-6; clone_size: -; v_call: TRBV27; cdr3_nt: TGTGCCAGCAGTTTATCGGCGGGACACCGGGGGGCCCTCCACTTT; cdr3_aa: CASSLSAGHRGALHF
d_call: TRBD2; j_call: TRBJ2-5; clone_size: -; v_call: TRBV20-1; cdr3_nt: TGCAGCGCTACTAGCGGCAGTACCAAGAGAACCCAGTACTTC; cdr3_aa: CSATSGSTKRTQYF
d_call: -; j_call: TRBJ2-7; clone_size: once; v_call: TRBV20-1; cdr3_nt: TGCAGTGCTGGGGCGGACAGCTCCTACGAGCAGTACTTC; cdr3_aa: CSAGADSSYEQYF
d_call: -; j_call: TRBJ2-7; clone_size: -; v_call: TRBV18; cdr3_nt: TGTGCCAGCTCACCGGCCCAGCTCTACGAGCAGTACTTC; cdr3_aa: CASSPAQLYEQYF
d_call: -; j_call: TRBJ2-5; clone_size: -; v_call: TRBV15; cdr3_nt: TGTGCCACCAGCAGAGATAACGGGGGCGGAGAGACCCAGTACTTC; cdr3_aa: CATSRDNGGGETQYF
d_call: TRBD1; j_call: TRBJ2-7; clone_size: -; v_call: TRBV5-8; cdr3_nt: TGTGCCAGCAGCTTGAGGACAGGGAGTCCCTACGAGCAGTACTTC; cdr3_aa: CASSLRTGSPYEQYF
d_call: -; j_call: TRBJ1-1; clone_size: -; v_call: TRBV7-6; cdr3_nt: TGTGCCAGCAGCAGAGACGGGAACACTGAAGCTTTCTTT; cdr3_aa: CASSRDGNTEAFF
d_call: -; j_call: TRBJ2-2; clone_size: once; v_call: TRBV12-3/TRBV12-4; cdr3_nt: TGTGCCAGCAGGGAAGTACCTACCGGGGAGCTGTTTTTT; cdr3_aa: CASREVPTGELFF
d_call: TRBD2; j_call: TRBJ2-7; clone_size: -; v_call: TRBV4-1; cdr3_nt: TGCGCCAGCAGCCAAGATGGTGGCGGGGGGGCCTCCTACGAGCAGTACTTC; cdr3_aa: CASSQDGGGGASYEQYF
d_call: TRBD1; j_call: TRBJ1-2; clone_size: -; v_call: TRBV6-5; cdr3_nt: TGTGCCAGCAGTTACCCCTCCGGGGGGACAGGGAAATCTGGCTACACCTTC; cdr3_aa: CASSYPSGGTGKSGYTF
d_call: -; j_call: TRBJ2-6; clone_size: once; v_call: TRBV27; cdr3_nt: TGTGCCAGCCGGTCCACTGGGGCCAACGTCCTGACTTTC; cdr3_aa: CASRSTGANVLTF
d_call: -; j_call: TRBJ2-7; clone_size: -; v_call: TRBV3-1; cdr3_nt: TGTGCCAGCAGCCAAGGAAGACGAGGTTCCTACGAGCAGTACTTC; cdr3_aa: CASSQGRRGSYEQYF
d_call: TRBD1; j_call: TRBJ2-6; clone_size: -; v_call: TRBV20-1; cdr3_nt: TGCAGTGCCAAGGACAGGAGCTCTGGGGCCAACGTCCTGACTTTC; cdr3_aa: CSAKDRSSGANVLTF
d_call: TRBD1; j_call: TRBJ1-2; clone_size: -; v_call: TRBV29-1; cdr3_nt: TGCAGCGGATACGGGACAGGGCACGGCTACACCTTC; cdr3_aa: CSGYGTGHGYTF
d_call: -; j_call: TRBJ2-1; clone_size: -; v_call: TRBV28; cdr3_nt: TGTGCCAGCAGTCGGCAGGGGCACTCCTACAATGAGCAGTTCTTC; cdr3_aa: CASSRQGHSYNEQFF
d_call: -; j_call: TRBJ2-1; clone_size: -; v_call: TRBV29-1; cdr3_nt: TGCAGCGCAGCGGGTAAACTCTCCTACAATGAGCAGTTCTTC; cdr3_aa: CSAAGKLSYNEQFF
d_call: -; j_call: TRBJ2-4; clone_size: once; v_call: TRBV20-1; cdr3_nt: TGCAGTGCCCTGGGTGAAAACATTCAGTACTTC; cdr3_aa: CSALGENIQYF
d_call: -; j_call: TRBJ2-3; clone_size: once; v_call: TRBV29-1; cdr3_nt: TGCAGCGTTGAAAAAGGCGCAGATACGCAGTATTTT; cdr3_aa: CSVEKGADTQYF
d_call: -; j_call: TRBJ2-1; clone_size: -; v_call: TRBV7-9; cdr3_nt: TGTGCCAGCAGCTTAGGAGATCCGGGACCAAGCGAGCAGTTCTTC; cdr3_aa: CASSLGDPGPSEQFF
d_call: -; j_call: TRBJ2-7; clone_size: -; v_call: TRBV20-1; cdr3_nt: TGCAGTGCTAGTCCCACCCAATCTGCGGTGCAGTACTTC; cdr3_aa: CSASPTQSAVQYF
d_call: -; j_call: TRBJ1-2; clone_size: once; v_call: TRBV20-1; cdr3_nt: TGCAGTGCTAGACCTCAGGAAGTGGGGGGCTACACCTTC; cdr3_aa: CSARPQEVGGYTF
d_call: TRBD1; j_call: TRBJ2-7; clone_size: -; v_call: TRBV7-2; cdr3_nt: TGTGCCAGCAGTCTGACAGGGGGTGACTACGAGCAGTACTTC; cdr3_aa: CASSLTGGDYEQYF
d_call: -; j_call: TRBJ2-7; clone_size: -; v_call: TRBV7-2; cdr3_nt: TGTGCCAGCAGCCCTTCCGCCGGGACCCGCTCCTACGAGCAGTACTTC; cdr3_aa: CASSPSAGTRSYEQYF
d_call: TRBD1; j_call: TRBJ2-7; clone_size: -; v_call: TRBV6-2/TRBV6-3; cdr3_nt: TGTGCCAGCAGTTACTCGGGACAGGGGTACTACGAGCAGTACTTC; cdr3_aa: CASSYSGQGYYEQYF
d_call: -; j_call: TRBJ2-7; clone_size: -; v_call: TRBV7-9; cdr3_nt: TGTGCCAGCAGCCCTCACCTTTACGAGCAGTACTTC; cdr3_aa: CASSPHLYEQYF
d_call: TRBD1; j_call: TRBJ1-2; clone_size: -; v_call: TRBV4-1; cdr3_nt: TGCGCCAGCAGCCCTATAGGGGCGGGACAGGGCACATATGGCTACACCTTC; cdr3_aa: CASSPIGAGQGTYGYTF
d_call: TRBD1; j_call: TRBJ2-1; clone_size: -; v_call: TRBV24-1; cdr3_nt: TGTGCCACCGGACAGGGGAGCCTAGATGAGCAGTTCTTC; cdr3_aa: CATGQGSLDEQFF
d_call: -; j_call: TRBJ2-6; clone_size: -; v_call: TRBV28; cdr3_nt: TGTGCCAGCAGTTTATCCCCGGTAAACCTTTTTCGGGCCAACGTCCTGACTTTC; cdr3_aa: CASSLSPVNLFRANVLTF
d_call: -; j_call: TRBJ1-6; clone_size: once; v_call: TRBV7-2; cdr3_nt: TGTGCCAGCAGCTTAAGCAACTACCCGAGATCACCCCTCCACTTT; cdr3_aa: CASSLSNYPRSPLHF
d_call: -; j_call: TRBJ2-1; clone_size: -; v_call: TRBV27; cdr3_nt: TGTGCCAGCAGTTTAAGGCCCCAGGGTAATGAGCAGTTCTTC; cdr3_aa: CASSLRPQGNEQFF
d_call: -; j_call: TRBJ1-2; clone_size: -; v_call: TRBV25-1; cdr3_nt: TGTGCCAGCAGTGGGTTGGAGGGGAACTATGGCTACACCTTC; cdr3_aa: CASSGLEGNYGYTF
d_call: -; j_call: TRBJ1-2; clone_size: once; v_call: TRBV14; cdr3_nt: TGTGCCAGCAGCCAAGATAGGGGCAGGAGCTATGGCTACACCTTC; cdr3_aa: CASSQDRGRSYGYTF
d_call: TRBD1; j_call: TRBJ2-1; clone_size: -; v_call: TRBV5-1; cdr3_nt: TGCGCCAGCAGCTTGGTTGGGACAGGGCCTAATGAGCAGTTCTTC; cdr3_aa: CASSLVGTGPNEQFF
d_call: -; j_call: TRBJ1-5; clone_size: once; v_call: TRBV15; cdr3_nt: TGTGCCACCAGCCCCTCCGGGCTGAGCAATCAGCCCCAGCATTTT; cdr3_aa: CATSPSGLSNQPQHF
d_call: -; j_call: TRBJ1-2; clone_size: -; v_call: TRBV5-1; cdr3_nt: TGCGCCAGCAGCACCACCCACAGGGACTATGGCTACACCTTC; cdr3_aa: CASSTTHRDYGYTF
d_call: -; j_call: TRBJ2-1; clone_size: -; v_call: TRBV7-2; cdr3_nt: TGTGCCAGCAGCTTATGGAGGGGTAATGAGCAGTTCTTC; cdr3_aa: CASSLWRGNEQFF
d_call: -; j_call: TRBJ2-6; clone_size: -; v_call: TRBV30; cdr3_nt: TGTGCCTGGAGTACAGGGTCGGGGGCCAACGTCCTGACTTTC; cdr3_aa: CAWSTGSGANVLTF
d_call: TRBD2; j_call: TRBJ2-1; clone_size: -; v_call: TRBV27; cdr3_nt: TGTGCCAGCAGTTCAGCTTCCTACCGGAGACTAGCGGGAGCTTTCAATGAGCAGTTCTTC; cdr3_aa: CASSSASYRRLAGAFNEQFF
d_call: TRBD1; j_call: TRBJ1-2; clone_size: -; v_call: TRBV20-1; cdr3_nt: TGCAGTGCTAGAGATCCTGGGACAGGGAGGTTCAATGGCTACACCTTC; cdr3_aa: CSARDPGTGRFNGYTF
d_call: -; j_call: TRBJ2-3; clone_size: -; v_call: TRBV7-9; cdr3_nt: TGTGCCAGCAGCTTAGTAGCTAGCATAGATACGCAGTATTTT; cdr3_aa: CASSLVASIDTQYF
d_call: -; j_call: TRBJ1-2; clone_size: -; v_call: TRBV30; cdr3_nt: TGTGCCTGGAGCGACAGGAGTACCTATGGCTACACCTTC; cdr3_aa: CAWSDRSTYGYTF
d_call: -; j_call: TRBJ2-4; clone_size: -; v_call: TRBV3-1; cdr3_nt: TGTGCCAGCAGCCGCCCCGGGGTGGAGAAAAACATTCAGTACTTC; cdr3_aa: CASSRPGVEKNIQYF
d_call: -; j_call: TRBJ1-5; clone_size: -; v_call: TRBV6-5; cdr3_nt: TGTGCCAGTGCCCGGGGTAGCAATCAGCCCCAGCATTTT; cdr3_aa: CASARGSNQPQHF
d_call: -; j_call: TRBJ1-1; clone_size: -; v_call: TRBV29-1; cdr3_nt: TGCAGCGTTGAACCCCCCGAAGGCTCCTACACTGAAGCTTTCTTT; cdr3_aa: CSVEPPEGSYTEAFF
d_call: -; j_call: TRBJ1-1; clone_size: -; v_call: TRBV23-1; cdr3_nt: TGCGCCAGCAGTCAATCGGTTAGGAACCAAAACACTGAAGCTTTCTTT; cdr3_aa: CASSQSVRNQNTEAFF
d_call: TRBD1; j_call: TRBJ1-6; clone_size: -; v_call: TRBV5-6; cdr3_nt: TGTGCCAGCAGCTTCGGGACAGGGGGATCACCCCTCCACTTT; cdr3_aa: CASSFGTGGSPLHF
d_call: -; j_call: TRBJ1-1; clone_size: -; v_call: TRBV9; cdr3_nt: TGTGCCAGCAGCCCTATGGACGGAGGGATCCCTGAAGCTTTCTTT; cdr3_aa: CASSPMDGGIPEAFF
d_call: -; j_call: TRBJ1-5; clone_size: -; v_call: TRBV4-1; cdr3_nt: TGCGCCAGCAGCCAAGATCCCGGCAATCAGCCCCAGCATTTT; cdr3_aa: CASSQDPGNQPQHF
d_call: TRBD1; j_call: TRBJ1-1; clone_size: -; v_call: TRBV27; cdr3_nt: TGTGCCAGCAAGCTACAGGGGGAGAACACTGAAGCTTTCTTT; cdr3_aa: CASKLQGENTEAFF
d_call: -; j_call: TRBJ2-3; clone_size: -; v_call: TRBV29-1; cdr3_nt: TGCAGCGTTGAAGCGGGGGATACGCAGTATTTT; cdr3_aa: CSVEAGDTQYF
d_call: TRBD1; j_call: TRBJ2-1; clone_size: -; v_call: TRBV30; cdr3_nt: TGTGCCTGGGGACAGGGCAATGAGCAGTTCTTC; cdr3_aa: CAWGQGNEQFF
d_call: -; j_call: TRBJ2-3; clone_size: -; v_call: TRBV15; cdr3_nt: TGTGCCACCAGCAGCGGGGTCCGAGATACGCAGTATTTT; cdr3_aa: CATSSGVRDTQYF
d_call: -; j_call: TRBJ2-2; clone_size: -; v_call: TRBV7-3; cdr3_nt: TGTGCCAGCAGCATCCCCGGCTGGGGGGAGCTGTTTTTT; cdr3_aa: CASSIPGWGELFF
d_call: -; j_call: TRBJ2-2; clone_size: -; v_call: TRBV3-1; cdr3_nt: TGTGCCAGCAGCCGGTTTAGGGGAACCGGGGAGCTGTTTTTT; cdr3_aa: CASSRFRGTGELFF
d_call: -; j_call: TRBJ1-1; clone_size: -; v_call: TRBV7-9; cdr3_nt: TGTGCCAGCAGTCCAGGGACTAGGGACACTGAAGCTTTCTTT; cdr3_aa: CASSPGTRDTEAFF